This T cell receptor beta chain was identified in a study of T cells expressing NK-cell markers (dated by TCRdb to the early 2020s). Background for the entire study: Three sorted T-cell subsets (CD3+CD56+NKG2C+, CD3+CD56+NKG2C- and CD3+CD56-NKG2C+) from several donors had their TCR beta-chain repertoires profiled. Seven of the eight sequenced donors were HCMV-seropositive and one was HCMV-seronegative. The study sequenced eight donors, all healthy volunteers chosen at random: three men and five women. Sequencing of the libraries produced 2 x 150 bp reads on Illumina HiSeq 2000/2500, MiSeq or NextSeq.

Counted from cysteine to phenylalanine, this CDR3 has 14 amino acids. No coding sequence is recorded. As encoded in the germline V gene (reference sequence), CDR1 is SGHKS while CDR2 is YYEKEE. Worth noting for this clonotype: Its antigen specificity is not known.

The investigation overall reported the following: It remained unclear whether the expanded NKG2C-expressing T cell clones were specific for HCMV antigens. In about six donors, the dominant CD3+CD56+NKG2C+ clonotypes were found to rank among the top 10 CD8+ clonotypes and to make up roughly 1.0-7.0% of CD8+ T cells. Those dominant clonotypes were again the most abundant among CD3+CD56-NKG2C+ cells in a few donors, at roughly 25-60.1%.

To determine HCMV serostatus, a commercial ELISA kit was used to detect HCMV-specific IgG in serum. Ficoll density gradient centrifugation was used to isolate peripheral blood mononuclear cells from blood. The sequencing machine was an Illumina HiSeq 2000. TCR beta cDNA libraries were made by 5'RACE template switching that added a universal primer site and unique molecular identifiers. Synthesis of cDNA was primed from the TCR beta constant segment and was followed by two consecutive PCR amplification steps. The published analysis was carried out like this. Reads were demultiplexed and grouped by UMI with MIGEC, and clonotypes were assembled and quantified with MiTCR. To exclude erroneous sequences, any TCR cDNA sequence not supported by at least two reads was discarded. The tcR package was used for downstream repertoire analysis, and clonotypes were matched across fractions by CDR3 nucleotide sequence plus V segment. VDJmatch was used to annotate antigen specificity against VDJdb, with one amino acid substitution allowed in CDR3. Following TCRdb reprocessing, every CDR3 protein sequence forms one entry, and DNA is not provided. The V and J calls shown here were made by TCRdb, not taken from the authors' results. The table for this sample records some 390,000 distinct CDR3 sequences. Together, the top ten hold around a tenth of the sample.

The sample consisted of blood T cells: a sorted CD56 or NKG2C T cell subset, CD4+ or CD8+ T cells, or bulk PBMC T cells (not recorded which). The receptor was derived from a woman in her forties or fifties in good health. Donor details come from another sample of the same person, matched by shared clones. The chain uses TRBV5-5 and TRBJ2-1; the D call from TCRdb, TRBD2, cannot be confirmed without DNA. The CDR3 region has the sequence CASSLGTSGRKQFF.